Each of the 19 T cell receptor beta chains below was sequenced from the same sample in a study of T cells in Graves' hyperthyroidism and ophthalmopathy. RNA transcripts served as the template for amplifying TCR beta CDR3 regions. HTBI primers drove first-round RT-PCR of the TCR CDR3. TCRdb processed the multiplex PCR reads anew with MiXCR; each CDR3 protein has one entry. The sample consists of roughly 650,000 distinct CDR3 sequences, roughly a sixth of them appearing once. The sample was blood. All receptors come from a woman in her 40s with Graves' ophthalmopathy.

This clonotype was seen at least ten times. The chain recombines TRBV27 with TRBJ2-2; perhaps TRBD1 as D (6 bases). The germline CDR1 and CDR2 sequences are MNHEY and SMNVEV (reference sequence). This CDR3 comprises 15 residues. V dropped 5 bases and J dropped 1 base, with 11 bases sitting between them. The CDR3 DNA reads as TGTGCCAGCAGTCGACGGACAGTGAACACCGGGGAGCTGTTTTTT. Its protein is CASSRRTVNTGELFF.

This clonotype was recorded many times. The CDR3 nucleotides read TGTGCCAGCAGCCTACGGGGGGACAAAGGTGAAGCTTTCTTT. Translating gives CASSLRGDKGEAFF. This sequence joins TRBV11-3 and TRBJ1-1; TRBD1 might be the D (6 bases). The V end was cut by 5 bases, the J end by 7 bases, with 17 bases between. The germline V gene encodes CDR1 SGHNT and CDR2 YENEEA. The CDR3 is 14 residues long.

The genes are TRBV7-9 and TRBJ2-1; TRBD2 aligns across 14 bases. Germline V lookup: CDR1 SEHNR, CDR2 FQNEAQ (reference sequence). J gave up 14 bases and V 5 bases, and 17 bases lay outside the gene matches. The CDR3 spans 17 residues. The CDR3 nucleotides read TGTGCCAGCAGCCCCCAATTAAAGGGACTAGCGGGAGTGGGGGAGTTCTTC. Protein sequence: CASSPQLKGLAGVGEFF.

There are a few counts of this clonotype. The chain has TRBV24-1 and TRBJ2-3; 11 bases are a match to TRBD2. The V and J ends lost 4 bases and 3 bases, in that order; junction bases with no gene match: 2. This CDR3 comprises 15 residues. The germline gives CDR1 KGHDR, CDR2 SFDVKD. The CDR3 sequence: CATSEPSGRTDTQYF. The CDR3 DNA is TGTGCCACCAGTGAACCTAGCGGGAGGACAGATACGCAGTATTTT.

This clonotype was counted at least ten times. The CDR3 loop is CASSPPGRTYEQYF. For the CDR3, the DNA is TGTGCCAGCAGCCCCCCGGGACGAACCTACGAGCAGTACTTC. The chain has TRBV2 and TRBJ2-7; D tentatively fits TRBD1 or TRBD2 (5 bases each). Trimming stripped 6 bases from V and 2 bases from J, with 14 bases between. Germline V gene lookup returns CDR1 SNHLY and CDR2 FYNNEI. The CDR3 is made up of 14 amino acids.

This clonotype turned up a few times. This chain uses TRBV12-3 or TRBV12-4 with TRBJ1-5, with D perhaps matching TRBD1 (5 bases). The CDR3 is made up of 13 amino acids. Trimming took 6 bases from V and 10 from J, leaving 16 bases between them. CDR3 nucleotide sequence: TGTGCCAGCAGAGGCACGGGGGGGAGTCCCCAGCATTTT. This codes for CASRGTGGSPQHF.

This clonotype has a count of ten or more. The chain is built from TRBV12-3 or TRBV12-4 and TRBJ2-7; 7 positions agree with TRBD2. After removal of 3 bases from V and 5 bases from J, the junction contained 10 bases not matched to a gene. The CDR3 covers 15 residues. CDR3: CASSLGGTQRHEQYF. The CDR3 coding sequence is TGTGCCAGCAGTTTGGGGGGGACCCAACGCCACGAGCAGTACTTC.

The CDR3 protein is CASSTRTKQFF. The CDR3 coding sequence is TGTGCCAGTAGTACACGAACGAAGCAGTTCTTC. The chain carries TRBV19 and TRBJ2-1, with D uncertain. The ends were cut back, 4 bases at V and 11 bases at J, with 9 bases in the middle. The length of the CDR3 is 11 residues. The V gene's germline CDR1 is LNHDA and CDR2 SQIVND (reference sequence).

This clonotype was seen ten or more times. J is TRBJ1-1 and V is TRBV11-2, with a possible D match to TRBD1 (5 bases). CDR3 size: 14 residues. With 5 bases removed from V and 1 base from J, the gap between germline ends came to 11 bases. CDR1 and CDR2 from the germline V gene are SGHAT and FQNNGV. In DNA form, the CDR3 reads TGTGCCAGCAGCCATTTTGGGGGGAACACTGAAGCTTTCTTT. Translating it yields CASSHFGGNTEAFF. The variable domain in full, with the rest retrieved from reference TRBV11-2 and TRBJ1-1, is EAGVAQSPRYKIIEKRQSVAFWCNPISGHATLYWYQQILGQGPKLLIQFQNNGVVDDSQLPKDRFSAERLKGVDSTLKIQPAKLEDSAVYLCASSHFGGNTEAFFGQGTRLTVV.

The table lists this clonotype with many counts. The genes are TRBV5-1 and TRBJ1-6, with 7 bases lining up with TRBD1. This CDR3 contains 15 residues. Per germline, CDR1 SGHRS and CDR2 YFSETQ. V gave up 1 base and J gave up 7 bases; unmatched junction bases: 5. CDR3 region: CASSLTTGSNSPLHF. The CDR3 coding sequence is TGCGCCAGCAGCTTGACGACAGGGTCCAATTCACCCCTCCACTTT.

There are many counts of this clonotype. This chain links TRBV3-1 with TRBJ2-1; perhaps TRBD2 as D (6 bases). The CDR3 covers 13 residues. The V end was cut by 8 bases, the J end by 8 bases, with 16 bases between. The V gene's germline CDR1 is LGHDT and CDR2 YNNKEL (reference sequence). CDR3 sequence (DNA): TGTGCCAGCTCCCGACTAGACGGCTATGAGCAGTTCTTC. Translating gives CASSRLDGYEQFF.

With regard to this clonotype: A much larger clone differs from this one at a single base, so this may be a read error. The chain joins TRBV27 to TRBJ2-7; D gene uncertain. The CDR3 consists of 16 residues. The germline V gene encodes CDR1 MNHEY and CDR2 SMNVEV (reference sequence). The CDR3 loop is CAGSSRRGSFSYEQYF. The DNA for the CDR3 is TGTGCCGGCAGTTCCCGGAGAGGCAGCTTCTCCTACGAGCAGTACTTC.

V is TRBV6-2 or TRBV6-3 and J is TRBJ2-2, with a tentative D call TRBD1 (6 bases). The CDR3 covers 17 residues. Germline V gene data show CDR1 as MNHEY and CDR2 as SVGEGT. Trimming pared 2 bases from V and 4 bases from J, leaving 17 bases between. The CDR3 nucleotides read TGTGCCAGCAGTTACCCTGGACAGCTCCTAGCCACCGGGGAGCTGTTTTTT. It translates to CASSYPGQLLATGELFF.

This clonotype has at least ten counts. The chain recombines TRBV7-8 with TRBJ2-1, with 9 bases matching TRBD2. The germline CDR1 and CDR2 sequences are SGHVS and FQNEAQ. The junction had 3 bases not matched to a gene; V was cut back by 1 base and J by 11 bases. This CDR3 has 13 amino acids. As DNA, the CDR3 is TGTGCCAGCAGCTTAGAACTAGCGGGCCAGCAGTTCTTC. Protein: CASSLELAGQQFF.

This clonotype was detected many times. The CDR3 spells CASSLRGTSSTDTQYF. The CDR3 region has the DNA TGTGCCAGCAGCCTCAGGGGGACGTCTAGCACAGATACGCAGTATTTT. The chain joins TRBV7-9 to TRBJ2-3; the match to TRBD1 covers 7 bases. This CDR3 is built from 16 residues. Per the germline V gene, CDR1 is SEHNR and CDR2 is FQNEAQ (reference sequence). J gave up 0 bases and V 5 bases, and 8 bases lay outside the gene matches.

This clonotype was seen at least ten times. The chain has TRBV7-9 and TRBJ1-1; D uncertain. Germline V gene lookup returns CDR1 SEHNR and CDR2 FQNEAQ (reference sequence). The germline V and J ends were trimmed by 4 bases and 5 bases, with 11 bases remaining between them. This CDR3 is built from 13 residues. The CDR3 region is CASSSNSGTEAFF. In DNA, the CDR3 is TGTGCCAGCAGCTCGAACTCGGGGACTGAAGCTTTCTTT.

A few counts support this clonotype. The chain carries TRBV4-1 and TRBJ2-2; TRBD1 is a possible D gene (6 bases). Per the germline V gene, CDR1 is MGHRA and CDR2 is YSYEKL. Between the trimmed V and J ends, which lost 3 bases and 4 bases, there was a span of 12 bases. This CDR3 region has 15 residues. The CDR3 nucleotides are TGCGCCAGCAGCCACCAGGGGAAGGGCACCGGGGAGCTGTTTTTT. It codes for CASSHQGKGTGELFF.

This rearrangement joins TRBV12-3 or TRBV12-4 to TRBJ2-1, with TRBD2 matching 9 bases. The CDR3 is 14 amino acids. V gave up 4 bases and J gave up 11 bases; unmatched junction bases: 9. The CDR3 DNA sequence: TGTGCCAGCAGTTCACTAGCGGGCGGCCGCCAGCAGTTCTTC. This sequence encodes CASSSLAGGRQQFF.

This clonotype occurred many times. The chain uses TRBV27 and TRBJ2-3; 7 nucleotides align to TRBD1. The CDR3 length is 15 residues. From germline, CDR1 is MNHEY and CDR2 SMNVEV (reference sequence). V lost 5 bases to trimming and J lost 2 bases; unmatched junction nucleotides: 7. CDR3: CASSTGQNFTDTQYF. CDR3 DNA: TGTGCCAGCAGTACGGGACAGAATTTCACAGATACGCAGTATTTT.